Listed here is a single T cell receptor (beta chain). Its antigen remains unidentified. At one boundary the junction diverges from the germline segment, which might be a read error. The germline V gene has CDR1 SSHAT and CDR2 FNYEAQ (reference sequence). This CDR3 region has 14 residues. The protocol was immunoSEQ multiplex PCR, while the TCRdb copy is restricted to in-frame clones and leaves out a portion. Of over 150,000 clones in the sample, 80% to 90% were seen once. This record belongs to a study of cytomegalovirus exposure and HLA in healthy donors. Whole-study findings and limits: Subsequent analysis revealed that first-cohort TCR clusters tended to co-occur in the approximately 120 validation repertoires.

The source material was PBMCs. The chain joins TRBV7-7 to TRBJ2-5; TRBD2 matches at 8 bases. The receptor comes from a young woman in good health and CMV-seropositive. The CDR3 spells CASSLARGAETQYF. For the CDR3, the DNA is TGTGCTAGCAGCTTAGCGCGGGGGGCAGAGACCCAGTACTTC.